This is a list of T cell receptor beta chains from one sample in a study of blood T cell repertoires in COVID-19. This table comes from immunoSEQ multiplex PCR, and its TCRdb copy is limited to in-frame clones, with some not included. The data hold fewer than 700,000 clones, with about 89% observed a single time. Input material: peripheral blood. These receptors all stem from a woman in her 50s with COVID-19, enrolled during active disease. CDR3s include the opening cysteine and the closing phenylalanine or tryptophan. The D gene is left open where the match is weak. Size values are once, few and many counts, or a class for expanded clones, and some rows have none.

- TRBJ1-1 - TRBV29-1 CSVSTGGRETEAFF TGCAGCGTCTCAACTGGGGGCAGGGAGACTGAAGCTTTCTTT
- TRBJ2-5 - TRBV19 CASRTEETQYF TGTGCCAGTAGGACAGAAGAGACCCAGTACTTC
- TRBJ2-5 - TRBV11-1 CASSKRGQETQYF TGTGCCAGCAGTAAAAGGGGCCAAGAGACCCAGTACTTC
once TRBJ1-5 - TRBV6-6 CASSPYSNQPQHF TGTGCCAGCAGCCCCTATAGCAATCAGCCCCAGCATTTT
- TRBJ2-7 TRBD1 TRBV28 CASKVGTVNAYEQYF TGTGCCAGCAAGGTGGGGACAGTGAACGCCTACGAGCAGTACTTC
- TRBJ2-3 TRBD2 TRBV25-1 CASSIAGGTDTQYF TGTGCCAGCAGCATAGCGGGGGGGACAGATACGCAGTATTTT
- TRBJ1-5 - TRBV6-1 CASSGTGTLTNQPQHF TGTGCCAGCAGTGGCACCGGGACATTAACCAATCAGCCCCAGCATTTT
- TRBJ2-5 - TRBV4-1 CASSQGSEETQYF TGCGCCAGCAGCCAAGGGTCCGAGGAGACCCAGTACTTC
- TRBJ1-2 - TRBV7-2 CASSLEEGPNYGYTF TGTGCCAGCAGCTTAGAGGAGGGGCCCAACTATGGCTACACCTTC
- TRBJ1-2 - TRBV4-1 CASSQVQGNYGYTF TGCGCCAGCAGCCAAGTCCAGGGGAACTATGGCTACACCTTC
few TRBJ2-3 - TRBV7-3 CASSLCIAGATPDTQYF TGTGCCAGCAGCTTATGTATCGCGGGGGCCACCCCGGATACGCAGTATTTT
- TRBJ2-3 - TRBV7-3 CASSLLPFGDTQYF TGTGCCAGCAGCTTGCTACCCTTCGGAGATACGCAGTATTTT
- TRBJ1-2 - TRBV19 CASSLTLNRDYGYTF TGTGCCAGTAGTTTGACTCTGAACAGGGACTATGGCTACACCTTC
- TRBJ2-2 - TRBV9 CASSVVRDTGELFF TGTGCCAGCAGCGTAGTTCGGGACACCGGGGAGCTGTTTTTT
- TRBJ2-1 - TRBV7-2 CASSLAASSINEQFF TGTGCCAGCAGCTTAGCGGCTTCTAGCATCAATGAGCAGTTCTTC
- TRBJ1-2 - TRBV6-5 CASSRGGDFSYGYTF TGTGCCAGCAGTCGTGGGGGGGACTTTTCCTATGGCTACACCTTC
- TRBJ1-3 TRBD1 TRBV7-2 CASSSRGTGVGGNTIYF TGTGCCAGCAGCTCGCGGGGGACAGGGGTGGGTGGAAACACCATATATTTT
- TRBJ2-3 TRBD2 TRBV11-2 CASSLDFGGGTDTQYF TGTGCCAGCAGCTTAGATTTCGGGGGGGGCACAGATACGCAGTATTTT
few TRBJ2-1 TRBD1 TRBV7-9 CASSHGTGRRWNEQFF TGTGCCAGCAGCCACGGGACAGGGCGAAGGTGGAATGAGCAGTTCTTC
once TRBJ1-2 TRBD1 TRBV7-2 CASSHRDRETGYTF TGTGCCAGCAGCCACAGAGACAGGGAGACTGGCTACACCTTC
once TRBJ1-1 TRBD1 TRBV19 CASSIDRRQGKGTEAFF TGTGCCAGTAGTATAGACCGTCGACAGGGGAAAGGCACTGAAGCTTTCTTT
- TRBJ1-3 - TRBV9 CASSPPTGNTIYF TGTGCCAGCAGCCCCCCCACAGGAAACACCATATATTTT
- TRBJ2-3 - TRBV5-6 CASSPPSTDTQYF TGTGCCAGCAGCCCTCCTAGCACAGATACGCAGTATTTT
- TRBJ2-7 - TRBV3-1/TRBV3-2 CASSPDISSYEQYF TGTGCCAGCAGCCCCGACATCTCCTCCTACGAGCAGTACTTC
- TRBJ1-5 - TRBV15 CATSRIQNQPQHF TGTGCCACCAGCAGGATACAGAATCAGCCCCAGCATTTT
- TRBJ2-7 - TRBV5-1 CASSFSDSSDEQYF TGCGCCAGCAGCTTCTCTGACAGCAGCGACGAGCAGTACTTC
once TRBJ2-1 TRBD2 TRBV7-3 CASSLAGGLNNEQFF TGTGCCAGCAGCTTGGCGGGGGGCCTAAACAATGAGCAGTTCTTC
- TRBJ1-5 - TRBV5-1 CASREDAIGDQPQHF TGCGCCAGCAGGGAGGACGCTATAGGCGATCAGCCCCAGCATTTT
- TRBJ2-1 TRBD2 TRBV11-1 CASSLMREGNEQFF TGTGCCAGCAGCTTAATGAGGGAGGGCAATGAGCAGTTCTTC
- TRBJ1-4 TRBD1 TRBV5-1 CASSHRDSLNEKLFF TGCGCCAGCAGCCACAGGGACAGTTTGAATGAAAAACTGTTTTTT
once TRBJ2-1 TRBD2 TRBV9 CASSAKTSGGREQFF TGTGCCAGCAGCGCCAAGACTAGCGGGGGGAGGGAGCAGTTCTTC
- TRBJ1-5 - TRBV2 CASSFRDKNQPQHF TGTGCCAGCTCTTTCCGCGACAAAAATCAGCCCCAGCATTTT
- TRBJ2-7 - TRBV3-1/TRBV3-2 CASSQGTSLNSYEQYF TGTGCCAGCAGCCAAGGGACTTCCCTCAACTCCTACGAGCAGTACTTC
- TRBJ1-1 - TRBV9 CASSAFRGDTEAFF TGTGCCAGCAGCGCCTTCCGGGGAGACACTGAAGCTTTCTTT
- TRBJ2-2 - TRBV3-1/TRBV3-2 CASSQGEVWQGGYTGELFF TGTGCCAGCAGCCAAGGGGAGGTGTGGCAGGGAGGATACACCGGGGAGCTGTTTTTT
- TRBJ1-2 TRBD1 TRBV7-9 CAAGQGQANYGYTF TGTGCCGCCGGCCAAGGACAGGCTAACTATGGCTACACCTTC
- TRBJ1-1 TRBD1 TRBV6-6 CASSRGQGATEAFF TGTGCCAGCAGTCGGGGACAGGGGGCGACTGAAGCTTTCTTT
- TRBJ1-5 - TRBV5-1 CASSLGAGGINQPQHF TGCGCCAGCAGCTTGGGGGCGGGGGGCATAAATCAGCCCCAGCATTTT
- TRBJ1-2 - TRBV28 CASSSTGYAGYTF TGTGCCAGCAGCTCCACAGGGTATGCTGGCTACACCTTC
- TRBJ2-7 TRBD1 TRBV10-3 CAISEPAQDRGYEQYF TGTGCCATCAGTGAGCCCGCACAGGACAGGGGCTACGAGCAGTACTTC
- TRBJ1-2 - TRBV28 CASTRGRGNYGYTF TGTGCCAGCACCCGAGGGAGGGGGAACTATGGCTACACCTTC
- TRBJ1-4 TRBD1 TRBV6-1 CASSEQGVGEKLFF TGTGCCAGCAGTGAACAGGGGGTGGGTGAAAAACTGTTTTTT
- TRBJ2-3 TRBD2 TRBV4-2 CASSQGGGSGGIDTQYF TGTGCCAGCAGCCAAGGAGGAGGTAGCGGGGGGATTGATACGCAGTATTTT
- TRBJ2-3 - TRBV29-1 CSVEDRGTDTQYF TGCAGCGTTGAAGATCGAGGGACAGATACGCAGTATTTT
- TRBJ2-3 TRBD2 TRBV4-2 CASSRISGGLSTDTQYF TGTGCCAGCAGCCGAATTAGCGGGGGCCTTAGCACAGATACGCAGTATTTT
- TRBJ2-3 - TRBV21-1 CASSKEPDDRGAGRTQYF TGTGCCAGCAGCAAAGAGCCTGATGACAGGGGAGCAGGGCGTACGCAGTATTTT
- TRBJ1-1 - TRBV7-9 CASSSSGQPAFF TGTGCCAGCAGCTCATCAGGACAGCCAGCTTTCTTT
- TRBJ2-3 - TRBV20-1 CSASRVAGSSTDTQYF TGCAGTGCTAGTAGGGTTGCGGGGTCTAGCACAGATACGCAGTATTTT
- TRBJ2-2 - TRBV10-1 CASSEVRTGGELFF TGCGCCAGCAGTGAAGTCAGAACGGGAGGGGAGCTGTTTTTT
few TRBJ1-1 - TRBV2 CASRVERNTEAFF TGTGCCAGCCGGGTCGAGAGGAACACTGAAGCTTTCTTT
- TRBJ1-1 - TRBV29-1 CSVAMGASRPGTEAFF TGCAGCGTGGCTATGGGGGCTAGTAGGCCGGGCACTGAAGCTTTCTTT
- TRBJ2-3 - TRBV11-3 CASSLRQGRADTQYF TGTGCCAGCAGCTTAAGACAGGGGAGGGCAGATACGCAGTATTTT
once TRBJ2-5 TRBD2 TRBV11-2 CASSFPGGPETQYF TGTGCCAGCAGCTTCCCGGGGGGGCCGGAGACCCAGTACTTC
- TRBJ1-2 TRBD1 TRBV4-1 CASSQYRGNYGYTF TGCGCCAGCAGCCAATACAGGGGAAACTATGGCTACACCTTC
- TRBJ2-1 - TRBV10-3 CAISESERGVYNEQFF TGTGCCATCAGTGAAAGCGAGCGAGGAGTCTACAATGAGCAGTTCTTC
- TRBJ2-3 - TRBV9 CASSLRRTDTQYF TGTGCCAGCAGCCTAAGGAGGACGGATACGCAGTATTTT
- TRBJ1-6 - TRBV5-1 CASRLQGPDSPLHF TGCGCCAGCAGGCTGCAGGGGCCCGACTCACCCCTCCACTTT